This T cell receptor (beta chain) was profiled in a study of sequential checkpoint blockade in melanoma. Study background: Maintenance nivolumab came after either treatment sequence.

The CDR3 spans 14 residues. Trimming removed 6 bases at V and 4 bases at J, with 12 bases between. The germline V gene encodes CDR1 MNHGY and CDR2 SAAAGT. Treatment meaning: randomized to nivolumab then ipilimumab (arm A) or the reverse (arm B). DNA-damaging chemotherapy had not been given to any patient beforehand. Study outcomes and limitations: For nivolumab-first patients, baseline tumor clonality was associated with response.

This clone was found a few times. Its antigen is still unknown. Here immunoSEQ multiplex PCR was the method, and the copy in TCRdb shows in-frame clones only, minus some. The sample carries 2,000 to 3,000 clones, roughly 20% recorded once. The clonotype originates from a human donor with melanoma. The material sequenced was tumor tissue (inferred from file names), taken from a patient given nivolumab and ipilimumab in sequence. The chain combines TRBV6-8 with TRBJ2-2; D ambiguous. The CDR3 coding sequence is TGTGCCAGCAGAAATATATATGTCACCGGGGAGCTGTTTTTT. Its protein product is CASRNIYVTGELFF.